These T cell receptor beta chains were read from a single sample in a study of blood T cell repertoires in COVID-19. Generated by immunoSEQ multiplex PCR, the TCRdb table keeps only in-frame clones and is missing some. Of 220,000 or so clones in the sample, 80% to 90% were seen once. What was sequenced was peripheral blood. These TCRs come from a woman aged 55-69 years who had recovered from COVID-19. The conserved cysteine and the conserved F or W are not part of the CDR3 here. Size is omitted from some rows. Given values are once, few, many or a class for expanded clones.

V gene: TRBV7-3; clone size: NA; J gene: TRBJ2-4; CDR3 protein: ASSLLGTPNIQY
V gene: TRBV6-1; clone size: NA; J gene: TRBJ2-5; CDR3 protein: ASSEGVRLEQGFETQY
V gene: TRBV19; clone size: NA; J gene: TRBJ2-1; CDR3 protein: ASSTTGGGSEQF
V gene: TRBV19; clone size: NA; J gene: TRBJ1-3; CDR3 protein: ATISGPAGNTIY
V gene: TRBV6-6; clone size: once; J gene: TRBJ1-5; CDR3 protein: ASSYSGGRYQPQH
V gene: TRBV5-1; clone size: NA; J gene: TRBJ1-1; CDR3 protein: ASSLDGRGTEAF
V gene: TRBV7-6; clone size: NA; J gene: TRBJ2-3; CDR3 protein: ASSLVPFPTDTQY
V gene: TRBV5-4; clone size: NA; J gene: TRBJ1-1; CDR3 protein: ASSNWMGTGMNTEAF
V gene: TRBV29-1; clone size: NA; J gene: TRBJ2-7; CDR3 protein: SAGDRVYEQY
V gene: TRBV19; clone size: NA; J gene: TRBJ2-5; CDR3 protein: ASSPRTGSETQY
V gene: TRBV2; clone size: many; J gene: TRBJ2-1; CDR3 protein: ASSEVQQGANEQF
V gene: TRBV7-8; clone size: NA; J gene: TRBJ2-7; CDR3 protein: ASSLAPGGTSGGYEQY
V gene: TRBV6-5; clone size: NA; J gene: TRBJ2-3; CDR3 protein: ASSSSRGDTQY
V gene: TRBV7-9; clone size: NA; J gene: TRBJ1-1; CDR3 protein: ASSIGASSTEAF
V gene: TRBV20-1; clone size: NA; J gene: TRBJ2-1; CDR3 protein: SASRDLQSNEQF
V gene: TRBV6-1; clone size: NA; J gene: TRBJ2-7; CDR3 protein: ASSGGGRSILYEQY
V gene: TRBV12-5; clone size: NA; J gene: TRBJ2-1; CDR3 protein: ASALGAGNEQF
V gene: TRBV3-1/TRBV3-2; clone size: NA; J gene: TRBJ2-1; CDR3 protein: ASSQVGQQF
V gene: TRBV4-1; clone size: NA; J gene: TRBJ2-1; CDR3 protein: ASSQPTSGYEQF
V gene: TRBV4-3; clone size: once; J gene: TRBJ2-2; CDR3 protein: ASSQERTSGTGELF
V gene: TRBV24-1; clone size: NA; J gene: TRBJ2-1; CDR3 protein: ATSDPKTSGENEQF
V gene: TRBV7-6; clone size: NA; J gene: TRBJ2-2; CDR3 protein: ASSSLAGALGGELF
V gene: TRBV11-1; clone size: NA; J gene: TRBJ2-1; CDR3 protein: ASSSPGQGRNEQF
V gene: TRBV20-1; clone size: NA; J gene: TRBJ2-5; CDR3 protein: SASWANQETQY
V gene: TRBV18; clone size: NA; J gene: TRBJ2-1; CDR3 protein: ASSEGDRVPNEQF
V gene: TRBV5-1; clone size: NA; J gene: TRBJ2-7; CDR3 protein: ASSLHREGYEQY
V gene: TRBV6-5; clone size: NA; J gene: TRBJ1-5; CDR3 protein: ASSYTGVGQPQH
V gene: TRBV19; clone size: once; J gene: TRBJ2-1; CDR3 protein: ASSIRRGTSYNEQF
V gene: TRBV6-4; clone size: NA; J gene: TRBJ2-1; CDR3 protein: ASSDSSHEQF
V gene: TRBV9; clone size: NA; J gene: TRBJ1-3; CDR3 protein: ASSVQGFSGNTIY
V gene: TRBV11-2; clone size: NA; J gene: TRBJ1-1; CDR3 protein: ASEQGALNTEAF
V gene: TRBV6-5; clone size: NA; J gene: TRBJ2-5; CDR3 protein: ASSYGGGLETQY
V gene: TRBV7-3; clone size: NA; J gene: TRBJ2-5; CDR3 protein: ASSLGAEWQETQY